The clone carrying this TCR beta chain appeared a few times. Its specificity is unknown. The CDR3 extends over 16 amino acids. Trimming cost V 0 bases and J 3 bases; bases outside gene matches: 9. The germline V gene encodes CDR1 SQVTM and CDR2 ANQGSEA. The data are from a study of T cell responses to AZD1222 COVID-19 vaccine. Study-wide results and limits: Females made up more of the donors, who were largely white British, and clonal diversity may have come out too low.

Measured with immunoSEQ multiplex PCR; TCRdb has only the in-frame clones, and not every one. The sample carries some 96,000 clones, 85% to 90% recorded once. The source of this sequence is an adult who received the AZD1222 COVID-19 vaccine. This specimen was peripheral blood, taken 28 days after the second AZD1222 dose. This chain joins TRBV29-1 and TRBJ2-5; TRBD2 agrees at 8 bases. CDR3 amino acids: CSVEDPFGREKETQYF. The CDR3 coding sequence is TGCAGCGTTGAAGATCCCTTCGGGAGGGAGAAAGAGACCCAGTACTTC.